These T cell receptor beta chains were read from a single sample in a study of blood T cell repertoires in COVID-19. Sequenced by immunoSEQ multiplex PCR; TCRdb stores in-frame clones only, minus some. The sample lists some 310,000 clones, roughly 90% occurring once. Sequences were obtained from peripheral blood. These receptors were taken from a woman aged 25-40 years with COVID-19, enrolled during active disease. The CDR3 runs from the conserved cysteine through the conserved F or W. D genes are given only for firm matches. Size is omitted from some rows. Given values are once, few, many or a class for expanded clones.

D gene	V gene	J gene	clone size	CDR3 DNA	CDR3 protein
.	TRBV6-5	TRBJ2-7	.	TGTGCCAGCAGTTCCATGGGGGGGGGCCCCTACGAGCAGTACTTC	CASSSMGGGPYEQYF
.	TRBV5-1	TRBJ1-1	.	TGCGCCAGCAGCAATATACCAGGCGCTGAAGCTTTCTTT	CASSNIPGAEAFF
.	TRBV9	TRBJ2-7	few	TGTGCCAGCAGCGTAGGGAGGGACTACGAGCAGTACTTC	CASSVGRDYEQYF
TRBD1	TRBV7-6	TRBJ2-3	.	TGTGCCAGCAGCTCGATCATTACAGGGGGCTTAGGAGATACGCAGTATTTT	CASSSIITGGLGDTQYF
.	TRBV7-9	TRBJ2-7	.	TGTGCCAGCAGCTTAATGGGCAACCCGGTCGAGCAGTACTTC	CASSLMGNPVEQYF
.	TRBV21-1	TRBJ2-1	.	TGTGCCAGCAGCAAAGTCGGAACCCGACAGGGGCACGACGATGAGCAGTTCTTC	CASSKVGTRQGHDDEQFF
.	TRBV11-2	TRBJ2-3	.	TGTGCCAGCAGCCCCGGACTATACACAGATACGCAGTATTTT	CASSPGLYTDTQYF
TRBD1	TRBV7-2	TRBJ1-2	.	TGTGCCAGCAGCTTATTACGGACAGGCGATTATGGCTACACCTTC	CASSLLRTGDYGYTF
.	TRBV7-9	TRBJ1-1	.	TGTGCCAGCAGCTTAGATTTTAACTTCGGGGGTGAAGCTTTCTTT	CASSLDFNFGGEAFF
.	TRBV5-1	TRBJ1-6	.	TGCGCCAGCAGCCCAGAGTCGACAAGGGGCTATAATTCACCCCTCCACTTT	CASSPESTRGYNSPLHF
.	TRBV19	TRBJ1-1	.	TGTGCCAGTAGTATAGCGCCGGGAGGGGTCACTGAAGCTTTCTTT	CASSIAPGGVTEAFF
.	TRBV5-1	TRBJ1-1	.	TGCGCCAGCAGAACCGACAGGAACACTGAAGCTTTCTTT	CASRTDRNTEAFF
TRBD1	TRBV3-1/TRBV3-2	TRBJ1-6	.	TGTGCCAGCAGCGGCACCCGGGACAGGCGTTCACCCCTCCACTTT	CASSGTRDRRSPLHF
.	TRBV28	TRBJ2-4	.	TGTGCCAGCAGGCGACAGGGAGGAAACATTCAGTACTTC	CASRRQGGNIQYF
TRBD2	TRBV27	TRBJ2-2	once	TGTGCCAGCAGCCTATCCCAGACTAGCGGGAGTGGGGAGCTGTTTTTT	CASSLSQTSGSGELFF
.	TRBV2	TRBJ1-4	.	TGTGCCAGCCGCCGGGGGGTTCAGGGTGAAAAACTGTTTTTT	CASRRGVQGEKLFF
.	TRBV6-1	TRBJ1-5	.	TGTGCCAGCAGTGAAGGGGGACTCTACAGCAATCAGCCCCAGCATTTT	CASSEGGLYSNQPQHF
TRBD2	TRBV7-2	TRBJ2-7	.	TGTGCCAGCAGCTTATCCCGACTAGCGGGCATCTACGAGCAGTACTTC	CASSLSRLAGIYEQYF
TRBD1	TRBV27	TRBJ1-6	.	TGTGCCAGCAAGGGACAGTTATATAATTCACCCCTCCACTTT	CASKGQLYNSPLHF
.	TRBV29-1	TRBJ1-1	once	TGCAGCGTGGGGACGGGGGGGGCGTGGACTGAAGCTTTCTTT	CSVGTGGAWTEAFF
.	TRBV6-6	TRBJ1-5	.	TGTGCCAGCAGTTCGGGGGGGAATCAGCCCCAGCATTTT	CASSSGGNQPQHF
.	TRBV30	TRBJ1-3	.	TGTGCCTGGAGTGACCGGGTTGGAAACACCATATATTTT	CAWSDRVGNTIYF
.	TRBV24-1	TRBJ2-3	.	TGTGCCACCTCTGGAGGGTCTAGCACAGATACGCAGTATTTT	CATSGGSSTDTQYF
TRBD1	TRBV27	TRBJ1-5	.	TGTGCCAGCAGTCTGGACAGGGGAGACAATCAGCCCCAGCATTTT	CASSLDRGDNQPQHF
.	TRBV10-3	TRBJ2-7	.	TGTGCCGAACCACCGGCCTGGAACGATTCAGGGTTCTCCTACGAGCAGTACTTC	CAEPPAWNDSGFSYEQYF
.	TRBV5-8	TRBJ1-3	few	TGTGCCAGCAGCTTACCAAGACAGAGAAACACCATATATTTT	CASSLPRQRNTIYF
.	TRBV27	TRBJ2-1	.	TGTGCCAGCCGCAAGCATTCCTCCTACAATGAGCAGTTCTTC	CASRKHSSYNEQFF
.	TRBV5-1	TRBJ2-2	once	TGCGCCAGCAGCTTCGGAGCCTCCCCCACCGGGGAGCTGTTTTTT	CASSFGASPTGELFF
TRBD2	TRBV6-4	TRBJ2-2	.	TGTGCCAGCAGTGACGGGGGGGGACGCAACACCGGGGAGCTGTTTTTT	CASSDGGGRNTGELFF
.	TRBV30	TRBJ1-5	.	TGTGCCTGGAGTGCGGAGGGAAATCAGCCCCAGCATTTT	CAWSAEGNQPQHF
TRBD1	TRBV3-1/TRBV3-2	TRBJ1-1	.	TGTGCCAGCAGCCAACAGGGGGTCGTTACTGAAGCTTTCTTT	CASSQQGVVTEAFF
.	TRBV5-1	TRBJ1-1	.	TGCGCCAGCAGCTCGCAGGTGAACACTGAAGCTTTCTTT	CASSSQVNTEAFF
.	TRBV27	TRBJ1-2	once	TGTGCCAGCTCCTTAGGTAGACAGTTGACGGATGGCTACACCTTC	CASSLGRQLTDGYTF
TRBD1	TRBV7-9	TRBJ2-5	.	TGTGCCAGCAGCCTCTTTTCAGGGGGTAGGCGGCAAGAGACCCAGTACTTC	CASSLFSGGRRQETQYF
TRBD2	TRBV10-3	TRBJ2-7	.	TGTGCCACTAACCCGGGACTAGCGACGGGCCGAGTAATCGAGCAGTACTTC	CATNPGLATGRVIEQYF
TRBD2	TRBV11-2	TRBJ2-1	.	TGTGCCAGCAGCTCCACTAGCGGGAGGGACAATGAGCAGTTCTTC	CASSSTSGRDNEQFF
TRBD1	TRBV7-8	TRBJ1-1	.	TGTGCCAGCAGCTGGGACAGGGGTCTTCGGAACACTGAAGCTTTCTTT	CASSWDRGLRNTEAFF
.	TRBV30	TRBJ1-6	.	TGTGCCTGGAGGGCAGGGACACCCCTCCACTTT	CAWRAGTPLHF
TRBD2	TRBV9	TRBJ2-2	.	TGTGCCAGCAGCGTCGCGGCTAGCGGGATTTTCACCGGGGAGCTGTTTTTT	CASSVAASGIFTGELFF
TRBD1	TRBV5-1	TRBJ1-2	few	TGCGCCAGCAGCTCCGGGACAGGCAACAATGGCTACACCTTC	CASSSGTGNNGYTF
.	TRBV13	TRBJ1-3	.	.	CASSFGSGHGNTIYF